Following are 13 T cell receptor beta chains from one sample sequenced in a study of cytomegalovirus exposure and HLA in healthy donors. PCR amplification relied on 60 Vbeta primers (plus 13 Jbeta primers). The protocol was immunoSEQ multiplex PCR, while the TCRdb copy is restricted to in-frame clones and leaves out a portion. The table has about 110,000 clones, 65% to 80% seen once; the top ten hold roughly 3.7%. Sequencing used PBMCs. Receptors were obtained from a man in his sixties in good health and CMV-seronegative.

This chain uses TRBV6-5 with TRBJ2-2, with D perhaps TRBD2 (6 bases). CDR3 length equals 16 residues. Germline V gives CDR1 MNHEY, CDR2 SVGAGI. Trimming stripped 2 bases from V and 1 base from J, with 11 bases between. CDR3 residues: CASSYATRRNTGELFF. The CDR3 bases are TGTGCCAGCAGTTACGCGACTAGGAGGAACACCGGGGAGCTGTTTTTT.

The chain couples TRBV7-9 to TRBJ1-1, with a possible D match to TRBD1 (5 bases). V gave up 4 bases and J gave up 2 bases, with 11 bases separating them. CDR1 SEHNR and CDR2 FQNEAQ come from the germline V gene (reference sequence). The CDR3 is made up of 14 amino acids. CDR3 sequence: CASSSGRVNTEAFF. CDR3 DNA sequence: TGTGCCAGCAGCTCGGGCAGGGTAAACACTGAAGCTTTCTTT.

This clone has only a few counts. V is TRBV29-1 and J is TRBJ2-5, with 8 bases lining up with TRBD1. The CDR3 has 16 residues. Trimming at V came to 6 bases and at J to 4 bases, leaving 16 bases not matched to a gene. Germline V gene sequence: CDR1 SQVTM, CDR2 ANQGSEA. CDR3 protein: CSVSQTGASFGETQYF. The CDR3, as DNA: TGCAGCGTCTCTCAGACAGGGGCGAGTTTTGGAGAGACCCAGTACTTC. The full variable domain, rest sourced from reference TRBV29-1 and TRBJ2-5, is SAVISQKPSRDICQRGTSLTIQCQVDSQVTMMFWYRQQPGQSLTLIATANQGSEATYESGFVIDKFPISRPNLTFSTLTVSNMSPEDSSIYLCSVSQTGASFGETQYFGPGTRLLVL.

The genes are TRBV10-3 and TRBJ2-3; 10 nucleotides align to TRBD2. The length of the CDR3 is 19 residues. The germline gives CDR1 ENHRY, CDR2 SYGVKD. V lost 3 bases to trimming and J lost 8 bases; unmatched junction nucleotides: 20. The CDR3 is CAISETPRSGGAEGSTQYF. CDR3 bases: TGTGCCATCAGTGAAACCCCTCGGAGCGGGGGGGCCGAGGGAAGTACGCAGTATTTT.

This chain uses TRBV27 with TRBJ1-1; 11 bases map to TRBD1. The CDR3 runs to 15 residues. The V gene's germline CDR1 is MNHEY and CDR2 SMNVEV (reference sequence). The V and J ends lost 6 bases and 1 base, in that order; junction bases with no gene match: 4. The CDR3 spells CASRRGQGANTEAFF. For the CDR3, the DNA is TGTGCCAGCAGGCGAGGACAGGGGGCGAACACTGAAGCTTTCTTT.

The chain uses TRBV19 and TRBJ1-1, with D hard to call. The germline CDR1 and CDR2 sequences are LNHDA and SQIVND (reference sequence). The CDR3 loop spans 12 amino acids. V lost 10 bases and J 8 bases, leaving 17 bases between the germline ends. CDR3 region: CATVAGAGEAFF. CDR3 DNA sequence: TGTGCCACCGTGGCAGGAGCGGGAGAAGCTTTCTTT.

This rearrangement joins TRBV6-5 to TRBJ2-1; TRBD1 is a possible D gene (6 bases). V was clipped by 6 bases and J by 4 bases, with 16 bases between them. CDR1 is MNHEY and CDR2 is SVGAGI in the germline V gene. This CDR3 has 15 amino acids. Here the CDR3 DNA reads TGTGCCAGCAGCCTACAGGGCGGGTCATACAATGAGCAGTTCTTC. Translation: CASSLQGGSYNEQFF.

This chain uses TRBV7-6 with TRBJ1-2, with 7 bases that match TRBD1. The CDR3 is made up of 14 amino acids. Trimming cost V 5 bases and J 4 bases; bases outside gene matches: 7. Germline assignment: CDR1 SGHVS and CDR2 FNYEAQ. Here the CDR3 reads CASSQDRTAYGYTF. CDR3 DNA sequence: TGTGCCAGCAGCCAGGACAGGACGGCCTATGGCTACACCTTC. Looking up the rest from reference TRBV7-6 and TRBJ1-2 gives the full variable domain: GAGVSQSPRYKVTKRGQDVALRCDPISGHVSLYWYRQALGQGPEFLTYFNYEAQQDKSGLPNDRFSAERPEGSISTLTIQRTEQRDSAMYRCASSQDRTAYGYTFGSGTRLTVV.

This chain connects TRBV2 to TRBJ2-2; 9 nucleotides match TRBD1. The CDR3 spans 14 residues. The V gene's germline CDR1 is SNHLY and CDR2 FYNNEI. V was pared by 4 bases and J by 9 bases, with 6 bases of the junction left unmatched. CDR3 nucleotide sequence: TGTGCCAGCAGTGGGACAGGGGACGTCAGGGAGCTGTTTTTT. It encodes CASSGTGDVRELFF.

This chain joins TRBV5-6 and TRBJ2-7; D is unresolved. CDR1 and CDR2 from the germline V gene are SGHDT and YYEEEE. The CDR3 is made up of 18 amino acids. The ends were cut back, 3 bases at V and 3 bases at J, with 25 bases in the middle. The CDR3 DNA reads as TGTGCCAGCAGCTCAAGACGGCCTACCACCTCCATTAACTACGAGCAGTACGTC. Protein: CASSSRRPTTSINYEQYV.

V gene TRBV21-1 combines with J gene TRBJ2-5; the table's D call TRBD1 went unverified against the DNA. The end of the DNA is better explained by TRBJ2-7, so the J call may be wrong. TRBV21-1 is a documented pseudogene. The CDR3 is 13 amino acids. The CDR3 spells CAKTKEDSYEQYF. The CDR3 region has the DNA TGTGCGAAGACAAAGGAAGATTCCTACGAGCAGTACTTC.

The rearrangement joins TRBV5-1 to TRBJ1-1; tentative D call: TRBD1 (5 bases). CDR1 is SGHRS, CDR2 YFSETQ, per germline. V lost 4 bases and J 4 bases, leaving 11 bases between the germline ends. CDR3 length equals 13 residues. Written as DNA, the CDR3 is TGCGCCAGCAGCGGGGGGGTCTCCACTGAAGCTTTCTTT. Translation gives CASSGGVSTEAFF.

This rearrangement joins TRBV27 to TRBJ1-4; TRBD1 is a possible D gene (5 bases). Germline CDR1 reads MNHEY; CDR2 reads SMNVEV (reference sequence). Trimming removed 5 bases at V and 2 bases at J, with 9 bases between. CDR3 size: 14 residues. CDR3 in DNA: TGTGCCAGCAGTGGGGCAGTGACTAATGAAAAACTGTTTTTT. Amino acids: CASSGAVTNEKLFF.